The text below deals with one T cell receptor (beta chain). Its antigen is as yet unknown. This sample was included in a study of cytomegalovirus exposure and HLA in healthy donors. Study-level points and caveats: The presence/absence work took it that sequencing depth was about the same across donors. Most likely, a cluster of highly shared sequence variants arose as a sequencing artifact. The study found most TCR sequences rare, yet found some public TCRs in many donors.

Primers included in the PCR were 60 Vbeta and 13 Jbeta primers. Original handling: There were about 88 million unique TCR beta chains by a later count, and approximately 10 million of them were shared. The data were produced by immunoSEQ multiplex PCR, yet TCRdb's version contains in-frame clones alone and is incomplete. V and J calls and clone size come straight from that table; D and trimming were deduced from the DNA. The sample carries about 120,000 clones, roughly four fifths recorded once. Trimming removed 5 bases at V and 2 bases at J, with 12 bases between. Germline loops: CDR1 SGHVS, CDR2 FNYEAQ. The CDR3 runs 14 residues.

V and J are TRBV7-6 and TRBJ1-1, with D possibly being TRBD1 (5 bases). Material: PBMCs. The receptor's source is a man aged 40-55 years in good health and CMV-seronegative. The CDR3 DNA sequence: TGTGCCAGCAGCGAGGGACTGGTTAACACTGAAGCTTTCTTT. It codes for CASSEGLVNTEAFF. Full variable domain (rest looked up from reference TRBV7-6 and TRBJ1-1): GAGVSQSPRYKVTKRGQDVALRCDPISGHVSLYWYRQALGQGPEFLTYFNYEAQQDKSGLPNDRFSAERPEGSISTLTIQRTEQRDSAMYRCASSEGLVNTEAFFGQGTRLTVV.